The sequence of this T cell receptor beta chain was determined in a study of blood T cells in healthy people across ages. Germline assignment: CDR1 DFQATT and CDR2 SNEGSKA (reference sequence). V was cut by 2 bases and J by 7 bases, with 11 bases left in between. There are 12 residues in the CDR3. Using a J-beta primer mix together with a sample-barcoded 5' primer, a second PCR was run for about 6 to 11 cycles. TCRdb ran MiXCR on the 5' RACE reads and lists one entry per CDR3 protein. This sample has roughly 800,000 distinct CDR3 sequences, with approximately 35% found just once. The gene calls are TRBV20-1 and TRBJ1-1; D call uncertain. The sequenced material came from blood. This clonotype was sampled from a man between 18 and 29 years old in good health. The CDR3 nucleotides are TGCAGTGCTAGAACTCCAAGCCGTGAAGCTTTCTTT. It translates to CSARTPSREAFF.